The following is a T cell receptor (beta chain) sequence with its context. Antigen specificity is unknown. The data derive from a study of T cell responses to AZD1222 COVID-19 vaccine. Study findings and constraints: Breadth and depth of Spike-specific TCRs rose after two AZD1222 doses. A mostly white British donor set with more females was recruited, and clonal diversity was possibly underestimated.

Per the germline V gene, CDR1 is SEHNR and CDR2 is FQNEAQ (reference sequence). V lost 2 bases, J lost 6 bases, and 10 bases lay in between. The CDR3 contains 14 residues. Assay: immunoSEQ multiplex PCR; the TCRdb copy retains only in-frame clones and omits some. This table holds some 200,000 clones, around 94% found once. This receptor was obtained from an adult who received the MenACWY meningococcal vaccine as a control. The source material was peripheral blood, sampled 28 days after the second dose of the MenACWY control vaccine. The chain has TRBV7-9 and TRBJ2-2, with a possible D match to TRBD2 (5 bases). The CDR3 bases are TGTGCCAGCAGCTTACAACTAGTTTCCGGGGAGCTGTTTTTT. It specifies CASSLQLVSGELFF.